This TCR beta chain was identified during a study of T cell responses to AZD1222 COVID-19 vaccine. The study's findings and limits: Clonal diversity was possibly underestimated, and white British individuals and females predominated among donors. Researchers took repertoire samples only after the peak T cell response had come. Among AZD1222 vaccinees, only 5 or 6 were seropositive at baseline.

Both about-4-week and about-12-week second-dose recipients were combined. Concerning this clone itself: Its antigen is currently unknown.

Clones were read by immunoSEQ multiplex PCR, and TCRdb kept only the in-frame ones, dropping some. The table includes 150,000 to 190,000 clones, approximately 91% detected once. The ends were cut back, 6 bases at V and 8 bases at J, with 19 bases in the middle. This CDR3 has 14 amino acids. Per germline, CDR1 LNHDA and CDR2 SQIVND (reference sequence). The V and J genes are TRBV19 and TRBJ1-2; a weak D match, TRBD1 (5 bases). Source: peripheral blood, taken 28 days after the second AZD1222 dose. This TCR was recovered from an adult who received the AZD1222 COVID-19 vaccine. CDR3 amino acids: CASSPPGPTMGYTF. DNA for the CDR3: TGTGCCAGTAGCCCCCCGGGACCCACGATGGGCTACACCTTC.